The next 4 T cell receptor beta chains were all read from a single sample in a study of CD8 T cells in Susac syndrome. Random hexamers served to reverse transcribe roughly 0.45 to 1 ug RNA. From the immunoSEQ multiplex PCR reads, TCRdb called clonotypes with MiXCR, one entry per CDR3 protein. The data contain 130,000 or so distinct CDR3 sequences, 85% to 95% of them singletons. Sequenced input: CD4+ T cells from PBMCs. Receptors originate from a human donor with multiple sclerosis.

Written as DNA, the CDR3 is TGTGCCACCAGCAGCGGGCTCTCCTACAATGAGCAGTTCTTC. It is translated as CATSSGLSYNEQFF. The chain combines TRBV15 with TRBJ2-1, with no clear D. The germline V and J ends were trimmed by 3 bases and 0 bases, with 6 bases remaining between them. The CDR3 spans 14 residues. CDR1 and CDR2 (germline): LNHNV, YYDKDF (reference sequence).

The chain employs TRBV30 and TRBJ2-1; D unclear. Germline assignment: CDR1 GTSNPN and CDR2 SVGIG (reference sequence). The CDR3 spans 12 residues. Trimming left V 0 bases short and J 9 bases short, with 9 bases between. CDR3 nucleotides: TGTGCCTGGAGTGTCCCCACAAGTGAGCAGTTCTTC. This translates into CAWSVPTSEQFF. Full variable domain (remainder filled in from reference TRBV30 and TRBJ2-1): SQTIHQWPATLVQPVGSPLSLECTVEGTSNPNLYWYRQAAGRGLQLLFYSVGIGQISSEVPQNLSASRPQDRQFILSSKKLLLSDSGFYLCAWSVPTSEQFFGPGTRLTVL.

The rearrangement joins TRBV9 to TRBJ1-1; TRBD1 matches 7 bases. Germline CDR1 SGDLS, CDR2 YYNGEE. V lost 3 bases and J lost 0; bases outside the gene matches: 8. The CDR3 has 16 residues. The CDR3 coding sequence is TGTGCCAGCAGCGCGGGCCACAGGGGAATGAACACTGAAGCTTTCTTT. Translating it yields CASSAGHRGMNTEAFF.

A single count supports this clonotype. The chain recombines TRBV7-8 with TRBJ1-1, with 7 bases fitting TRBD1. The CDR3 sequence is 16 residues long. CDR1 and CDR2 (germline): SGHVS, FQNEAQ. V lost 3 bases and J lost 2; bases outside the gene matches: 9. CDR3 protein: CASSFPGGRDNTEAFF. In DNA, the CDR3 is TGTGCCAGCAGCTTCCCAGGGGGAAGGGATAACACTGAAGCTTTCTTT.